A single sample gave rise to the 23 T cell receptor beta chains below, sequenced in a study of T cell responses to AZD1222 COVID-19 vaccine. Clones were sequenced by immunoSEQ multiplex PCR, and TCRdb holds only the in-frame ones, with some missing. The repertoire has 55,000 to 85,000 clones, less than 90% of them found once; the top ten carry more than 8.5%. The source was peripheral blood, collected on day 0 of AZD1222 vaccination. The receptors derive from an adult in good health.

In its sample, this clone was seen once. This chain uses TRBV10-1 with TRBJ1-1; a weak D match, TRBD1 (5 bases). CDR1 and CDR2 (germline): WNHNN, SYGVQD (reference sequence). The CDR3 spans 14 residues. The V gene lost 0 bases and the J gene lost 5 bases, with 10 bases spanning the gap. CDR3 sequence (DNA): TGCGCCAGCAGTGAGTCACAGGCGGGAACTGAAGCTTTCTTT. This translates into CASSESQAGTEAFF.

This clone was detected only once. This chain joins TRBV7-3 and TRBJ2-7; 8 nucleotides match TRBD1. This CDR3 spans 16 amino acids. Trimming at V came to 5 bases and at J to 0 bases, leaving 9 bases not matched to a gene. Per the germline V gene, CDR1 is SGHTA and CDR2 is FQGTGA. The DNA for the CDR3 is TGTGCCAGCAGCCCAGGGGGCCTGAGCGGCTCCTACGAGCAGTACTTC. This encodes CASSPGGLSGSYEQYF.

This clone was recorded a few times. The rearrangement uses TRBV4-2 and TRBJ2-1; perhaps D is TRBD1 or TRBD2 (5 bases each). Between the trimmed V and J ends, which lost 0 bases and 7 bases, there was a span of 19 bases. The germline V gene has CDR1 LGHNA and CDR2 YNFKEQ. The CDR3 has 17 amino acids. CDR3 loop: CASSQDIRDGRLNEQFF. Written as DNA, the CDR3 is TGTGCCAGCAGCCAAGATATACGGGACGGGCGATTGAATGAGCAGTTCTTC.

V gene TRBV4-2 combines with J gene TRBJ2-7; D not resolved. V lost 6 bases and J 5 bases, leaving 20 bases between the germline ends. CDR1 and CDR2 from the germline V gene are LGHNA and YNFKEQ. This CDR3 has 15 amino acids. CDR3 amino acids: CASRKNVLGDHEQYF. As DNA, the CDR3 is TGTGCCAGCAGAAAGAACGTTCTGGGCGACCACGAGCAGTACTTC.

This clone came up a few times. V gene TRBV10-1 combines with J gene TRBJ2-1, with 9 positions matching TRBD1. CDR1 WNHNN and CDR2 SYGVQD come from the germline V gene (reference sequence). J gave up 8 bases and V 6 bases, and 14 bases lay outside the gene matches. The CDR3 has 16 residues. The CDR3, as DNA: TGCGCCAGCAGCGACACCGGGACAGGGACCCTCGATGAGCAGTTCTTC. Translated, it gives CASSDTGTGTLDEQFF.

V gene TRBV6-5 combines with J gene TRBJ1-1, with a weak D call TRBD1 (5 bases). With 3 bases removed from V and 4 bases from J, the gap between germline ends came to 18 bases. CDR3 size: 16 residues. In germline, CDR1 is MNHEY, CDR2 SVGAGI. The CDR3 here is CASSYPPSGGVTEAFF. The CDR3 bases are TGTGCCAGCAGTTATCCCCCCAGCGGGGGTGTCACTGAAGCTTTCTTT.

V is TRBV5-1 and J is TRBJ1-4, with TRBD1 matching over 8 bases. Trimming at V came to 1 base and at J to 8 bases, leaving 13 bases not matched to a gene. This CDR3 is built from 17 residues. Per germline, CDR1 SGHRS and CDR2 YFSETQ. As DNA, the CDR3 is TGCGCCAGCAGCTTGTACCGGACAGGGAATAAAAAGGAAAAACTGTTTTTT. This gives the protein CASSLYRTGNKKEKLFF.

The chain carries TRBV7-2 and TRBJ1-2; 10 bases line up with TRBD1. Germline CDR1 and CDR2: SGHTA and FQGNSA. The CDR3 loop spans 14 amino acids. The J segment lost 3 bases and the V segment lost 8 bases, leaving 6 bases of the junction unmatched. The CDR3 region has the DNA TGTGCCAGCCGCGAGACAGGGGGCGACTATGGCTACACCTTC. Translation: CASRETGGDYGYTF.

This chain joins TRBV9 and TRBJ2-1; 13 bases are a match to TRBD2. The CDR3 covers 16 residues. Unmatched junction bases numbered 6, after V lost 2 bases and J lost 7 bases. Germline loops: CDR1 SGDLS, CDR2 YYNGEE. The CDR3 DNA sequence: TGTGCCAGCAGCGTCGGGGGGACTAGCGGGGATAATGAGCAGTTCTTC. It specifies CASSVGGTSGDNEQFF.

V and J are TRBV7-3 and TRBJ2-3, with 7 bases aligning to TRBD1. Trimming at V came to 0 bases and at J to 1 base, leaving 7 bases not matched to a gene. Per the germline V gene, CDR1 is SGHTA and CDR2 is FQGTGA. The CDR3 loop spans 17 amino acids. As DNA, the CDR3 is TGTGCCAGCAGCTTAACCAGACAGGGCGGACGCACAGATACGCAGTATTTT. Protein product: CASSLTRQGGRTDTQYF.

In its sample, this clone was seen a few times. This chain uses TRBV3-1 (or the pseudogene TRBV3-2) with TRBJ1-2; weak D call: TRBD1 (5 bases). V shed 3 bases and J shed 6 bases, with 8 bases lying between them. Germline CDR1 reads LGHDT; CDR2 reads YNNKEL (reference sequence). The CDR3 has 12 residues. The CDR3 DNA follows: TGTGCCAGCAGCCAGTCAGGGAATGGCTACACCTTC. Translating it yields CASSQSGNGYTF.

V gene TRBV18 combines with J gene TRBJ1-1; D not certain. Between the trimmed V and J ends, which lost 2 bases and 8 bases, there was a span of 6 bases. Per the germline V gene, CDR1 is KGHSH and CDR2 is LQKENI. CDR3 length equals 11 residues. The CDR3 sequence: CASSPSEEAFF. The CDR3 DNA sequence: TGTGCCAGCTCACCATCAGAAGAAGCTTTCTTT.

This clone has just a few counts. This chain joins TRBV10-3 and TRBJ1-1; D remains ambiguous. The germline gives CDR1 ENHRY, CDR2 SYGVKD. The CDR3 contains 13 residues. V was clipped by 4 bases and J by 3 bases, with 9 bases between them. CDR3 region: CAISAMADTEAFF. The CDR3 nucleotides read TGTGCCATCAGTGCCATGGCGGACACTGAAGCTTTCTTT.

The chain joins TRBV7-8 to TRBJ1-2; 8 nucleotides match TRBD1. Germline loops: CDR1 SGHVS, CDR2 FQNEAQ. After removal of 1 base from V and 5 bases from J, the junction contained 0 bases not matched to a gene. This CDR3 contains 13 residues. CDR3 sequence reads: CASSLGQGYGYTF. CDR3 DNA sequence: TGTGCCAGCAGCTTAGGACAGGGGTATGGCTACACCTTC.

This clone came up once. V gene TRBV7-9 combines with J gene TRBJ1-5; D possibly corresponds to TRBD1 (5 bases). Germline lookup yields CDR1 SEHNR and CDR2 FQNEAQ (reference sequence). The V gene lost 0 bases and the J gene lost 8 bases, with 11 bases spanning the gap. This CDR3 region has 14 residues. CDR3 sequence reads: CASSLAGGNEPQHF. The DNA for the CDR3 is TGTGCCAGCAGCTTAGCGGGGGGGAACGAGCCCCAGCATTTT.

Turning to this clone: One end of the junction fails to match germline, which may point to a read error. The rearrangement uses TRBV5-1 and TRBJ1-4; D is unresolved. This CDR3 region has 14 residues. Germline CDR1 and CDR2: SGHRS and YFSETQ. The DNA for the CDR3 is TGCGCCAGCAGATTGGACGGACCTAATGAAAAACTGTTTTTT. Protein sequence: CASRLDGPNEKLFF.

The chain links TRBV14 to TRBJ2-7; perhaps TRBD2 as D (6 bases). The CDR3 runs 15 residues. Germline CDR1 and CDR2: SGHDN and FVKESK. Trimming cost V 2 bases and J 2 bases, with 13 bases left between them. CDR3 region: CASSQTPPGAYEQYF. CDR3 coding DNA: TGTGCCAGCAGCCAAACCCCTCCGGGGGCCTACGAGCAGTACTTC.

This clone came up once. The chain carries TRBV28 and TRBJ1-5; perhaps TRBD1 as D (5 bases). V lost 6 bases, J lost 1 base, and 13 bases lay in between. The CDR3 extends over 15 amino acids. Germline CDR1 and CDR2: MDHEN and SYDVKM. CDR3 nucleotides: TGTGCCAGCAGCAGACTGACAGAGAGCAATCAGCCCCAGCATTTT. The encoded protein is CASSRLTESNQPQHF.

The V gene is TRBV6-5, the J gene TRBJ1-1; no firm D call. The CDR3 has 15 residues. Trimming took 2 bases from V and 2 from J, leaving 12 bases between them. CDR1 is MNHEY, CDR2 SVGAGI, per germline. CDR3 protein: CASSYRLWGNTEAFF. The CDR3 DNA is TGTGCCAGCAGTTACAGGTTATGGGGAAACACTGAAGCTTTCTTT.

This chain uses TRBV7-9 with TRBJ2-1; D gene ambiguous. CDR3 size: 16 residues. CDR1 SEHNR and CDR2 FQNEAQ come from the germline V gene (reference sequence). Deletions cut 6 bases from V and 5 bases from J, with 20 bases between. Written as DNA, the CDR3 is TGTGCCAGCAGTCCCCCCGCCATAAGGGCCGACAATGAGCAGTTCTTC. Its protein is CASSPPAIRADNEQFF.

The sample holds one count of this clone. The V and J genes are TRBV5-4 and TRBJ2-5; a possible D gene is TRBD2 (5 bases). Deletions cut 4 bases from V and 3 bases from J, with 16 bases between. Germline CDR1 is SGHNT and CDR2 is YYREEE (reference sequence). The CDR3 covers 15 residues. DNA for the CDR3: TGTGCCAGCAGCCAAGGACTCCAAGCGGAAGAGACCCAGTACTTC. It codes for CASSQGLQAEETQYF.

The chain employs TRBV9 and TRBJ1-2; tentative D call: TRBD1 (5 bases). The CDR3 length is 14 residues. CDR1 and CDR2 from the germline V gene are SGDLS and YYNGEE. Trimming cost V 0 bases and J 9 bases, with 15 bases left between them. The CDR3, as DNA: TGTGCCAGCAGCGTAGGGGCAGGGCCCCAACGCTACACCTTC. Translated, it gives CASSVGAGPQRYTF.

In DNA, the CDR3 is TGCGCCAGCAGCATAGAACAGGGGGGAGGCAATGAGCAGTTCTTC. Its protein is CASSIEQGGGNEQFF. The rearrangement joins TRBV5-1 to TRBJ2-1, with TRBD1 matching over 8 bases. This CDR3 region has 15 residues. V was clipped by 4 bases and J by 6 bases; unmatched bases: 9. Germline CDR1 is SGHRS and CDR2 is YFSETQ.